This T cell receptor beta chain was sequenced for a study of memory CD8 T cells in hepatitis C reinfection. Time point of the sample: late/post reinfection, 12 to 24 weeks after detection. TCR sequencing was done directly ex vivo on sorted cells, without expansion in vitro. Measured with immunoSEQ multiplex PCR; TCRdb has only the in-frame clones, and not every one. The repertoire holds some 50,000 clones, roughly nine tenths seen once, with approximately 0.67% in the top ten. CDR1 and CDR2 (germline): MGHRA, YSYEKL. The CDR3 contains 15 residues. Germline trimming cut 4 bases from V and 5 bases from J; bases unmatched to any gene: 7.

The material sequenced was naive CD8+ T cells sorted from blood. The receptor's source is a man aged 18 to 29 with hepatitis C virus infection. The J gene is TRBJ1-5, the V gene TRBV4-1; 8 bases map to TRBD1. CDR3 DNA: TGCGCCAGCAGCCCGGACCAGGGGGCTTATCAGCCCCAGCATTTT. Its translation: CASSPDQGAYQPQHF.